This T cell receptor (beta chain) was observed in a study of shared clonotypes between healthy human individuals. The overall study: Samples came from a couple of female and a few male donors aged 18 to 49. A donor's plate count was three for CD4 naive and three for CD4 memory; CD8 naive had two and CD8 memory one.

Profiling relied on immunoSEQ multiplex PCR, and the TCRdb table lists in-frame clones only, not all of them. The sample records fewer than 850,000 clones, roughly 87% being singletons. Note on this clone: The antigen is unknown.

General study results and limits: Clonotypes shared by all four donors outscored non-shared clonotypes in generation probability. It was observed that roughly 5.5% of naive CD4 clonotypes were shared across several donors.

V dropped 3 bases and J dropped 2; count of bases not matched to a gene: 6. The CDR3 length is 15 residues. Germline V lookup: CDR1 SGDLS, CDR2 YYNGEE. The TCR was taken from a man younger than 35 in good health. Some clones in this sample may be carry-over from other donors' samples. V gene TRBV9 combines with J gene TRBJ2-7, with TRBD1 matching 9 bases. The sequencing input was memory CD8+ T cells from PBMCs. Documented subset: CD45RO+ cells pooled with CCR7-negative TemRA cells. CDR3 coding DNA: TGTGCCAGCAGCGAAACCGGGACAGGGACCTACGAGCAGTACTTC. Translated: CASSETGTGTYEQYF.